This TCR beta chain was captured in a study of cytomegalovirus exposure and HLA in healthy donors (dated 2017 in TCRdb). For the study in its entirety: According to a later analysis, the roughly 120 validation repertoires were produced on the same platform as the 600 to 850 repertoires of the first cohort. The study aimed to test whether cataloging public T cell receptors could reveal signatures of past pathogen exposure. A separate validation cohort of roughly 130 different subjects was used in addition to the 666-subject first cohort. To predict cytomegalovirus infection status, the study combined high-throughput TCR immunosequencing, statistical association of individual TCRs with disease status, and machine learning.

This clone occurred a few times. The antigen this receptor binds is unknown. No clone much larger than this one lies a single base away; base qualities are absent. Results the study describes overall, beyond this receptor: The authors suggested that the approach could potentially be extended to other disease states and immunological phenotypes. In both the original and validation cohorts, the classifier was reported to diagnose cytomegalovirus status with high specificity and sensitivity. While some public TCRs were present in many individuals, most TCR sequences turned up only very rarely across donors. The validation cohort had no HLA typing available for a later analysis, so co-occurrence within that cohort was assessed over all 120 or so repertoires. Three of the identified cytomegalovirus-associated TCR beta chains were confirmed in vitro to be specific for cytomegalovirus antigens. In a later analysis, TCRs clustered in the first cohort were found to also tend to co-occur in the 130 or so validation repertoires, with about 93% of cluster scores above 0. The study gave a list of some 150 TCR beta chains associated with cytomegalovirus.

Separate from the approximately 670-subject first cohort, the validation cohort of roughly 130 subjects was the group to which the donors belonged. Library preparation used the immunoSEQ multiplex PCR assay. On the authors' methods: A statistical classification framework was built to diagnose cytomegalovirus status from the catalog of TCR beta chain sequences. Imported from immuneACCESS, the table was reduced by TCRdb to in-frame sequences with V and J called. These copies leave out some clones; in studies compared against another copy, an unresolved V gene accounts for under half, and the cause of the remainder is not known. V and J calls and clone size are given by that table; D and trimming were obtained from the DNA. The sample table records 150,000 to 170,000 clones; 75% to 90% of these occur just once. About a fifth of the sample belongs to the ten largest clones. Sequences were obtained from PBMCs. This TCR was sampled from a man aged 18-30 years in good health and CMV-seropositive.

The CDR3 region has the sequence CASSLYYNEQFF. The bases are TGTGCCAGCAGCTTGTACTACAATGAGCAGTTCTTC. The rearranged chain carries TRBV5-5 and TRBJ2-1; the D gene assignment is ambiguous. Spanning cysteine to phenylalanine, the CDR3 consists of 12 amino acids. Only CDR3 DNA remains: 36 bases, in frame from the first base. According to the germline V gene (reference sequence), CDR1 reads SGHKS and CDR2 reads YYEKEE. V was cut back by 1 base and J by 3 bases, leaving a gap of 2 bases between them.